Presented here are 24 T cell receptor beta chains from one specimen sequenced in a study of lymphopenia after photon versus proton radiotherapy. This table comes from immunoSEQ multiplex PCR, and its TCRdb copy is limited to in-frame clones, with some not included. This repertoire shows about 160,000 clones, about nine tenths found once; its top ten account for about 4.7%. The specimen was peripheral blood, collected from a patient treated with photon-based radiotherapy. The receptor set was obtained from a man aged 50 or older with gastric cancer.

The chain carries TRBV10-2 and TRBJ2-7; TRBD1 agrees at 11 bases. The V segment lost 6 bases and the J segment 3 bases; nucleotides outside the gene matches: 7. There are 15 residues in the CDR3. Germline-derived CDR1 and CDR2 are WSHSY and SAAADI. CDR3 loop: CASRAGTGGYYEQYF. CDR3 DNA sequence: TGCGCCAGCAGGGCCGGGACAGGGGGTTACTACGAGCAGTACTTC.

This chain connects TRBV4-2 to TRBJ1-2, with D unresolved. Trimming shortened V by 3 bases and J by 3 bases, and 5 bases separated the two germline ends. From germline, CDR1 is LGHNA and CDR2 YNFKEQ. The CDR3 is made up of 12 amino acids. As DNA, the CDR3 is TGTGCCAGCAGCCACGGGGACTATGGCTACACCTTC. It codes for CASSHGDYGYTF.

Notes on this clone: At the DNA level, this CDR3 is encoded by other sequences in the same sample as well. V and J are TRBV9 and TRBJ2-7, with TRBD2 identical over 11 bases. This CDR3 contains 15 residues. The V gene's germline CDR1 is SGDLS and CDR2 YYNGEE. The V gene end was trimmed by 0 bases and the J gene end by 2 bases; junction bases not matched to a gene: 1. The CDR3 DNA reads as TGTGCCAGCAGCGTAGGACTAGCGGGGACCTACGAGCAGTACTTC. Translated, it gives CASSVGLAGTYEQYF.

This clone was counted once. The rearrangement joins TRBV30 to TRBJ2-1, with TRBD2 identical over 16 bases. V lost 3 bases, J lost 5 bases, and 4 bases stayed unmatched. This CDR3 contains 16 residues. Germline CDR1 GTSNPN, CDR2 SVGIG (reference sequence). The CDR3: CAWRGLAGGPHNEQFF. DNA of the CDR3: TGTGCCTGGAGGGGACTAGCGGGAGGGCCCCACAATGAGCAGTTCTTC. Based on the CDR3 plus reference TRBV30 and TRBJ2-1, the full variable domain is SQTIHQWPATLVQPVGSPLSLECTVEGTSNPNLYWYRQAAGRGLQLLFYSVGIGQISSEVPQNLSASRPQDRQFILSSKKLLLSDSGFYLCAWRGLAGGPHNEQFFGPGTRLTVL.

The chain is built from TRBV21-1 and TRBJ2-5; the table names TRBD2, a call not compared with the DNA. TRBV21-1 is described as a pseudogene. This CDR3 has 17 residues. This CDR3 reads CASSNWVREGRVETQYF. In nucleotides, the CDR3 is TGTGCCAGCAGCAACTGGGTACGGGAGGGCCGGGTGGAGACCCAGTACTTC.

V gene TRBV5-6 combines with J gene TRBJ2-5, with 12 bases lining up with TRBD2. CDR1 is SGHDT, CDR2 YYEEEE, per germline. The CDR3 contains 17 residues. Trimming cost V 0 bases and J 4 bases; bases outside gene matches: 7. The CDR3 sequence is CASSLVGLAGYGETQYF. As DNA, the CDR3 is TGTGCCAGCAGCTTGGTTGGACTAGCGGGATACGGAGAGACCCAGTACTTC. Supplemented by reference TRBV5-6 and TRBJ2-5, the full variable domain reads DAGVTQSPTHLIKTRGQQVTLRCSPKSGHDTVSWYQQALGQGPQFIFQYYEEEERQRGNFPDRFSGHQFPNYSSELNVNALLLGDSALYLCASSLVGLAGYGETQYFGPGTRLLVL.

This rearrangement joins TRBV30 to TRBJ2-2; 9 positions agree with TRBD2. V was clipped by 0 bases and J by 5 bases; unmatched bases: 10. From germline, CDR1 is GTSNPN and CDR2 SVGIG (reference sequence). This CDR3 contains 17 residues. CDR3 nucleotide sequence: TGTGCCTGGAGTGTCCCAAGCGGGAGGCCGGGAACCGGGGAGCTGTTTTTT. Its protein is CAWSVPSGRPGTGELFF.

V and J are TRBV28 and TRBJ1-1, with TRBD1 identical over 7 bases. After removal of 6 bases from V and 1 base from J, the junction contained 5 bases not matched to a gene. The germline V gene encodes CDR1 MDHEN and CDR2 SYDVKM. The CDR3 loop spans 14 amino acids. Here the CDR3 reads CASRPGTENTEAFF. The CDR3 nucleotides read TGTGCCAGCAGACCCGGGACAGAGAACACTGAAGCTTTCTTT.

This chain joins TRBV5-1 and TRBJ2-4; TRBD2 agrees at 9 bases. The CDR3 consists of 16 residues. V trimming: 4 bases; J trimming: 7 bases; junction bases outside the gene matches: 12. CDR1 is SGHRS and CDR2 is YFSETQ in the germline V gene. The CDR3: CASSPGTSPMKNIQYF. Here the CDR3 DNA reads TGCGCCAGCAGCCCCGGGACTAGCCCGATGAAGAACATTCAGTACTTC.

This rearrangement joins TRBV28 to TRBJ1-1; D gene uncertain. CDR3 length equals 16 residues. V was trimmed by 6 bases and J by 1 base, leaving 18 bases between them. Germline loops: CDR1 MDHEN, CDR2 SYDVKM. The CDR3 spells CASSRRNRAANTEAFF. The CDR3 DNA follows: TGTGCCAGCAGCCGAAGAAATAGGGCCGCGAACACTGAAGCTTTCTTT.

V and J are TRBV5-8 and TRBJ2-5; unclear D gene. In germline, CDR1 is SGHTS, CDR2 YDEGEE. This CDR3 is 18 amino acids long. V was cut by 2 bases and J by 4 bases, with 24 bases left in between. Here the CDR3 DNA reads TGTGCCAGCAGCTTAAGTGTGCGAGGCAGCGAAGGTCGAGAGACCCAGTACTTC. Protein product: CASSLSVRGSEGRETQYF.

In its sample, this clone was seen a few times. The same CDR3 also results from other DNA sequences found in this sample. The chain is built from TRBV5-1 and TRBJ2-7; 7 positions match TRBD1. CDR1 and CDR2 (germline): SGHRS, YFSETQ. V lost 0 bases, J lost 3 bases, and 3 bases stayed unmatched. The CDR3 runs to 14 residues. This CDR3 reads CASSLGDSFYEQYF. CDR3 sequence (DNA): TGCGCCAGCAGCTTGGGGGACAGCTTCTACGAGCAGTACTTC.

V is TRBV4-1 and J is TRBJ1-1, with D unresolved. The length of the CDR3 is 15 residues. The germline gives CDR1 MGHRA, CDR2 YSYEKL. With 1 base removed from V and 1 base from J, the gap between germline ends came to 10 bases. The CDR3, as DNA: TGCGCCAGCAGCCAAGTTTCCACGGAGAACACTGAAGCTTTCTTT. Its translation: CASSQVSTENTEAFF.

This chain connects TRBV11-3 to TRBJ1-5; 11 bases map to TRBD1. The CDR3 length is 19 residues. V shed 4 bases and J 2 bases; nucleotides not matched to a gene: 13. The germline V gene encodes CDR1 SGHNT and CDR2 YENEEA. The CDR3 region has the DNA TGTGCCAGCAGCTCTAGAGGACAGGGGGCGCCGGTGGGCAATCAGCCCCAGCATTTT. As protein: CASSSRGQGAPVGNQPQHF.

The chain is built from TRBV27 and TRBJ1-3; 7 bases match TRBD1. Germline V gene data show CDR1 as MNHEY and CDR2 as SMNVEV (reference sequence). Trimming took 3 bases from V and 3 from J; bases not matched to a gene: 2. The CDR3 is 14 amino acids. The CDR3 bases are TGTGCCAGCAGTTTTACAGGGGTTGGAAACACCATATATTTT. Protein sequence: CASSFTGVGNTIYF.

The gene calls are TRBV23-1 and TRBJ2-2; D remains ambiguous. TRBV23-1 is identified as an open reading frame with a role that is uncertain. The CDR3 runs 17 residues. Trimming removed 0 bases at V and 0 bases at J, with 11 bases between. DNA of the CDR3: TGCGCCAGCAGTCAATCGCCCCCTTCTACGAACACCGGGGAGCTGTTTTTT. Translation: CASSQSPPSTNTGELFF.

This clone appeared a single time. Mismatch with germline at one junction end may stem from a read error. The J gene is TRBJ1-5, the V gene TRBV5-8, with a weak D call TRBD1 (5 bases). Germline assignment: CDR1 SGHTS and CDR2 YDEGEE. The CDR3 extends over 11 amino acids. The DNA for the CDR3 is TGTGCCACCAGACGCCGGGACCAATGGTATTTT. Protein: CATRRRDQWYF.

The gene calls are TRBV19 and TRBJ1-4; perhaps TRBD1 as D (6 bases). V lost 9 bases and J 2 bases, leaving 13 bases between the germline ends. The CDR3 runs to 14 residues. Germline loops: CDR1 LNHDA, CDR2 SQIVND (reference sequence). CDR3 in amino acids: CASRQASTNEKLFF. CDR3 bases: TGTGCCAGCCGACAGGCTTCCACTAATGAAAAACTGTTTTTT.

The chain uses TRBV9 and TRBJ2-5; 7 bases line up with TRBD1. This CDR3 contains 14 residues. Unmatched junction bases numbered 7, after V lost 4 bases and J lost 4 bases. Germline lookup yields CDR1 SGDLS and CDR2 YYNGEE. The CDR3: CASSYQGVGETQYF. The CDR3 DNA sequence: TGTGCCAGCAGCTACCAGGGGGTCGGAGAGACCCAGTACTTC.

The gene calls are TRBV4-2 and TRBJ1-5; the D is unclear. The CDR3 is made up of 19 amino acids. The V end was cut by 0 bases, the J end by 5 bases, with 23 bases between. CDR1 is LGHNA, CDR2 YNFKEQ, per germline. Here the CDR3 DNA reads TGTGCCAGCAGCCAAGATTTTCGGGAGGGATGGACTCCGTATCAGCCCCAGCATTTT. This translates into CASSQDFREGWTPYQPQHF.

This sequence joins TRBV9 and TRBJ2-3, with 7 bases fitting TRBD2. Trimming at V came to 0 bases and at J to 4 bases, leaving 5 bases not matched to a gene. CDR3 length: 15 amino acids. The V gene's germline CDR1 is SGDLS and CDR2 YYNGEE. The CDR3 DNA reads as TGTGCCAGCAGCGTAGGCGGGAGATTCTCAGATACGCAGTATTTT. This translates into CASSVGGRFSDTQYF.

The CDR3 loop is CASSQSGSTETQYF. CDR3 bases: TGTGCCAGCTCCCAGAGCGGGAGTACAGAGACCCAGTACTTC. The rearrangement links TRBV18 to TRBJ2-5, with 8 nucleotides matching TRBD2. Germline values: CDR1 KGHSH, CDR2 LQKENI. After removal of 6 bases from V and 4 bases from J, the junction contained 7 bases not matched to a gene. The CDR3 loop spans 14 amino acids. The full variable domain, its missing parts supplied by reference TRBV18 and TRBJ2-5, is NAGVMQNPRHLVRRRGQEARLRCSPMKGHSHVYWYRQLPEEGLKFMVYLQKENIIDESGMPKERFSAEFPKEGPSILRIQQVVRGDSAAYFCASSQSGSTETQYFGPGTRLLVL.

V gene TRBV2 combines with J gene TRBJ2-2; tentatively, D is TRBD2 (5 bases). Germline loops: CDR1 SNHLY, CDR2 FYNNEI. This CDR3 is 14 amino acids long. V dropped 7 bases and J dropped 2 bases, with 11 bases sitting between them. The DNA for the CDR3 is TGTGCCAGCAAATTCCGGGAAAACACCGGGGAGCTGTTTTTT. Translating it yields CASKFRENTGELFF.

The CDR3 here is CASSYHGVTSGSYEQYF. As DNA, the CDR3 is TGTGCCAGCAGCTACCATGGGGTGACTAGCGGTTCCTACGAGCAGTACTTC. The chain joins TRBV7-9 to TRBJ2-7, with TRBD2 matching over 9 bases. The CDR3 loop spans 17 amino acids. Germline lookup yields CDR1 SEHNR and CDR2 FQNEAQ (reference sequence). J lost 1 base, V lost 4 bases, and 11 bases had no gene match.